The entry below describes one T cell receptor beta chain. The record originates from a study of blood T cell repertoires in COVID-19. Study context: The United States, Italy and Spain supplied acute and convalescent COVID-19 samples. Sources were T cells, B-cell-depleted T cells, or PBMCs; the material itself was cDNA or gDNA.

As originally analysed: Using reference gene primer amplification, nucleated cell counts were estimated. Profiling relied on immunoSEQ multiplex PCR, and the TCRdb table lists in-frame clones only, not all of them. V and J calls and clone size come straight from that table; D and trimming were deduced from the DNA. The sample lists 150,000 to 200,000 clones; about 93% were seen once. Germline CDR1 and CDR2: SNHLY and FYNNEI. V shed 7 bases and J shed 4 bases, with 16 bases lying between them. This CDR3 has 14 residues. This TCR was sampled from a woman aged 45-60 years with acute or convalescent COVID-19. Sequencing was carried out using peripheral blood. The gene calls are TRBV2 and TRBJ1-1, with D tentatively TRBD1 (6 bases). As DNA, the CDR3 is TGTGCCAGCAAGGTAGGGGGTATCGGCACTGAAGCTTTCTTT. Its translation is CASKVGGIGTEAFF.